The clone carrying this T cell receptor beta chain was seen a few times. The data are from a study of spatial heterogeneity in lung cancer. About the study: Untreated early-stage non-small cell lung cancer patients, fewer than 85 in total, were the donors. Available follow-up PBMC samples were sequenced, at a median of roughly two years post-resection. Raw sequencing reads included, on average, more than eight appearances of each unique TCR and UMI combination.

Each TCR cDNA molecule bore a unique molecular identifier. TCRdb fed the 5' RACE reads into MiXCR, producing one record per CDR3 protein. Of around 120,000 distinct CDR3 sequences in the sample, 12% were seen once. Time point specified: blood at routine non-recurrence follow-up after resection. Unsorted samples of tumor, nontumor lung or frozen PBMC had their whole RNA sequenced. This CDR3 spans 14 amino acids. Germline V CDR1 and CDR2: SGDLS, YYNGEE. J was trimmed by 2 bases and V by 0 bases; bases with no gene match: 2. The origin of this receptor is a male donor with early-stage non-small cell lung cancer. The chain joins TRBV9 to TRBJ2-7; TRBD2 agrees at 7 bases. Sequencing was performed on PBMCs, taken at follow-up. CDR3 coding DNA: TGTGCCAGCAGCGTAGAAGCGGGGACCTACGAGCAGTACTTC. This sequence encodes CASSVEAGTYEQYF.